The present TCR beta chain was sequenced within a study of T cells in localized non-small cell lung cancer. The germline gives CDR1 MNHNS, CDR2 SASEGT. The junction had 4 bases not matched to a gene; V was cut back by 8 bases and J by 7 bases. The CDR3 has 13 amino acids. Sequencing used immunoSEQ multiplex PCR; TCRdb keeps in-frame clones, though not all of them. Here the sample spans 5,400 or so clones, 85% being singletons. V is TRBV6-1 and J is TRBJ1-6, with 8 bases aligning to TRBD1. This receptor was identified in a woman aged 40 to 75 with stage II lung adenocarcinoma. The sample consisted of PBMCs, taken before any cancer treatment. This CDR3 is CASRQGQNSPLHF. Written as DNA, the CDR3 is TGTGCCAGCCGACAGGGGCAGAATTCACCCCTCCACTTT.